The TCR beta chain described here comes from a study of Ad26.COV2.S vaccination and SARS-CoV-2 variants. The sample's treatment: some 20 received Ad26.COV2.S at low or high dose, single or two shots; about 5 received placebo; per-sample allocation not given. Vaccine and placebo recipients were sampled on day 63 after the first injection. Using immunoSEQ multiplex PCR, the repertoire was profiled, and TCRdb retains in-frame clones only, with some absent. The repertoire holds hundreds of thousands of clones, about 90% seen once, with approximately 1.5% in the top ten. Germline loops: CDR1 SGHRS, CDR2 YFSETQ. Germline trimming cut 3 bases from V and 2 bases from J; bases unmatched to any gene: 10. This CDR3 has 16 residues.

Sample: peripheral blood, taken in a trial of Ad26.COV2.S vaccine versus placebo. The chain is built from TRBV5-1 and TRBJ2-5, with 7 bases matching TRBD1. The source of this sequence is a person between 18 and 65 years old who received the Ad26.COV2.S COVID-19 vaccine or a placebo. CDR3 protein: CASSSSTGSRQETQYF. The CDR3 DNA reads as TGCGCCAGCAGCTCTTCGACAGGGAGTAGGCAAGAGACCCAGTACTTC.